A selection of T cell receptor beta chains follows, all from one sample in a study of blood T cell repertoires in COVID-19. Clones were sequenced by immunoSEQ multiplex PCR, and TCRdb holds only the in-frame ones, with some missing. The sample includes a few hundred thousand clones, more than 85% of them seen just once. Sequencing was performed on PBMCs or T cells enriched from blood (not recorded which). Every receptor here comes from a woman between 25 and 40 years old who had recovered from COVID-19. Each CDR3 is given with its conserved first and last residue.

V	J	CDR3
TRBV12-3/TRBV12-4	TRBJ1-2	CASSLATVYGYTF
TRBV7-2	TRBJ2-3	CASGIAVYTDTQYF
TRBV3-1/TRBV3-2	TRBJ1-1	CASSQEGGVRKNTEAFF
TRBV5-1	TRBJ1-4	CASRVRGVDEKLFF
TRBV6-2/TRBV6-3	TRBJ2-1	CASSPFQENEQFF
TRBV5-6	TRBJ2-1	CASSPGGGYYNPYNEQFF
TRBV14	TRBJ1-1	CASSRQGSTEAFF
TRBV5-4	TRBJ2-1	CASSLDSGRAHEQFF
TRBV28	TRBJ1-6	CASNTGGGYNSPLHF
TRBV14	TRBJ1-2	CASNRAPEGYGYTF
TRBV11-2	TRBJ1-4	CASSLTGGWRYEKLFF
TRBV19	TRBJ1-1	CASSHSKKAEAFF
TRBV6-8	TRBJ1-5	CATRHGGNQPQHF
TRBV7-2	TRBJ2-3	CASTVRQGADTQYF
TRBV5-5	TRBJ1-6	CASSLSGPPLHF
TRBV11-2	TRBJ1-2	CASSPRQGPNYGYTF
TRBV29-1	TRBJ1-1	CSVEARQGSKVLF
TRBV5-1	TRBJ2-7	CASSRWTAYEQYF
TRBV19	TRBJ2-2	CASSIPKGDPGDGELFF
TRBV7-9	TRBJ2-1	CASSWEASNEQFF
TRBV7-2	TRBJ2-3	CASSLTSGRMNTQYF
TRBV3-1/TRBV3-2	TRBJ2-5	CASSRPTSQETQYF
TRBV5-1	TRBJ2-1	CASSLSALAGAYNEQFF
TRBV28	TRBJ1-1	CASTLAGTGNTEAFF
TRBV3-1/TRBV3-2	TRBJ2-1	CASSRGRVTSNEQFF
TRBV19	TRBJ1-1	CATEPGQGNTEAFF
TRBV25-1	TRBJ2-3	CASSGAGTDTQYF
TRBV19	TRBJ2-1	CATMGTGVDEQFF
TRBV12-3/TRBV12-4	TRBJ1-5	CASSQGANQPQHF
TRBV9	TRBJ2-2	CASSPLGQNTGELFF
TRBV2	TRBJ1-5	CASSETGREPQHF
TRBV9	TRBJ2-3	CASSPRGGTDTQYF
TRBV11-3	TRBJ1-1	CASIFPGNEAFF